A selection of T cell receptor beta chains follows, all from one sample in a study of blood T cell repertoires in COVID-19. Repertoires were generated with immunoSEQ multiplex PCR, while TCRdb's copy carries only in-frame clones and drops some. The sample consists of 250,000 to 350,000 clones, approximately 84% of them appearing once. Material: peripheral blood. All receptors derive from a human donor with COVID-19, enrolled during active disease. The donor label of this sample is uncertain. CDR3s include the opening cysteine and the closing phenylalanine or tryptophan. D genes are given only for firm matches. Some rows mark clone size as missing; the rest say once, few, many or name a class of expanded clone.

TRBV5-4	few	TRBJ2-1	TRBD2	CASSLALAGVNEQFF	TGTGCCAGCAGCTTGGCGCTAGCGGGAGTTAATGAGCAGTTCTTC
TRBV6-6	once	TRBJ2-1	.	CASSYSTGNEQFF	TGTGCCAGCAGTTACTCGACGGGGAATGAGCAGTTCTTC
TRBV28	.	TRBJ1-5	.	CASSSQKGPNQPQHF	TGTGCCAGCAGTTCCCAAAAGGGGCCCAATCAGCCCCAGCATTTT
TRBV5-1	.	TRBJ2-1	TRBD2	CASSPGGSSYNEQFF	TGCGCCAGCAGCCCGGGGGGGAGCTCCTACAATGAGCAGTTCTTC
TRBV5-5	.	TRBJ2-7	TRBD2	CASSPTWTSGFYEQYF	TGTGCCAGCAGCCCTACCTGGACTAGCGGCTTCTACGAGCAGTACTTC
TRBV28	once	TRBJ1-5	TRBD1	CASSFSGGGLKAQPQHF	TGTGCCAGCAGTTTTTCTGGAGGGGGCCTAAAGGCCCAGCCCCAGCATTTT
TRBV3-1/TRBV3-2	.	TRBJ2-7	TRBD2	CASSRGRTSYEQYF	TGTGCCAGCAGTCGCGGGAGGACCTCCTACGAGCAGTACTTC
TRBV5-5	few	TRBJ2-7	.	CASSLVGTAPPYEQYF	TGTGCCAGCAGCTTGGTCGGGACTGCCCCTCCATACGAGCAGTACTTC
TRBV5-6	.	TRBJ2-1	.	CASSRQSSYNEQFF	TGTGCCAGCAGCCGACAGAGCTCCTACAATGAGCAGTTCTTC
TRBV5-1	.	TRBJ1-4	TRBD1	CASSLRQGTNEKLFF	TGCGCCAGCAGCTTACGACAGGGAACTAATGAAAAACTGTTTTTT
TRBV28	.	TRBJ2-2	.	CASSWGGLDTGELFF	TGTGCCAGCAGCTGGGGGGGCTTGGACACCGGGGAGCTGTTTTTT
TRBV14	.	TRBJ2-3	.	CASSPGVAETSTDTQYF	TGTGCCAGCAGCCCCGGGGTAGCGGAAACTAGCACAGATACGCAGTATTTT
TRBV7-2	.	TRBJ2-7	.	CASSLAPAGRLEQYF	TGTGCCAGCAGCTTAGCGCCTGCCGGGAGACTGGAACAGTACTTC
TRBV19	.	TRBJ2-2	TRBD2	CASSRASGITGELFF	TGTGCCAGTAGTAGGGCTAGCGGGATCACCGGGGAGCTGTTTTTT
TRBV18	few	TRBJ1-4	.	CASSPDEGRGKLFF	TGTGCCAGCTCACCAGATGAGGGCAGGGGCAAACTGTTTTTT
TRBV9	.	TRBJ2-2	.	CASSPVPGELFF	TGTGCCAGCAGCCCCGTTCCCGGGGAGCTGTTTTTT
TRBV2	.	TRBJ1-5	.	CASQPGGGKNWNQPQHF	TGTGCCAGCCAACCCGGGGGAGGGAAGAATTGGAATCAGCCCCAGCATTTT
TRBV29-1	.	TRBJ2-2	TRBD2	CSVEGQREFGGELFF	TGCAGCGTTGAAGGCCAGCGGGAGTTCGGCGGGGAGCTGTTTTTT
TRBV11-1	.	TRBJ1-1	TRBD1	CASSFDRAVNTEAFF	TGTGCCAGCAGCTTTGACAGGGCGGTGAACACTGAAGCTTTCTTT